These T cell receptor beta chains were read from a single sample in a study of OX40 agonist ivuxolimab in advanced cancers. Assay: immunoSEQ multiplex PCR; the TCRdb copy retains only in-frame clones and omits some. The sample contains tens of thousands of clones, 75% to 85% of which appear only once. The sample in question was CD4+ or CD8+ T cells sorted from blood, obtained in a trial of the OX40 agonist ivuxolimab. These receptors all come from an adult with an advanced solid tumor such as melanoma, head and neck, liver or kidney cancer. CDR3s include the opening cysteine and the closing phenylalanine or tryptophan. The D gene is left open where the match is weak. A row's size may be missing; if present it is once, few, many or a size class.

v_call	cdr3_length	j_call	d_call	clone_size	cdr3_nt	cdr3_aa
TRBV19	13	TRBJ1-2	TRBD1	-	TGTGCCAGCCAGACAGGGGTCTACTATGGCTACACCTTC	CASQTGVYYGYTF
TRBV9	14	TRBJ1-4	-	-	TGTGCCAGCAGCGGGGGGACCTCTAATGAAAAACTGTTTTTT	CASSGGTSNEKLFF
TRBV6-5	14	TRBJ1-1	-	-	TGTGCCAGCAGTTACCCGGGCCTGAACACTGAAGCTTTCTTT	CASSYPGLNTEAFF
TRBV19	15	TRBJ1-2	TRBD1	-	TGTGCCAGTAGTATACAGGGGGCATTCAACTATGGCTACACCTTC	CASSIQGAFNYGYTF
TRBV5-4	14	TRBJ2-2	TRBD2	-	TGTGCCAGCAGCTTAGGACTAGAGACCGGGGAGCTGTTTTTT	CASSLGLETGELFF
TRBV7-8	15	TRBJ2-7	-	-	TGTGCCAGCAGCGTAGACAGGAGGTACTCCTACGAGCAGTACTTC	CASSVDRRYSYEQYF
TRBV4-1	15	TRBJ2-7	TRBD1	once	TGCGCCAGCAGCCAAGATCCAGGGGGCGGTTACGAGCAGTACTTC	CASSQDPGGGYEQYF
TRBV10-2	15	TRBJ2-7	TRBD2	few	TGCGCCAGCAGTGAAATAGCGGGAAGCTCCTACGAGCAGTACTTC	CASSEIAGSSYEQYF
TRBV9	14	TRBJ1-1	-	-	TGTGCCAGCAGCGCGGGACAATTTGGGACTGAAGCTTTCTTT	CASSAGQFGTEAFF
TRBV7-6	13	TRBJ2-1	-	-	TGTGCCAGCAGCTTAGAATGGACAGCAGAGCAGTTCTTC	CASSLEWTAEQFF
TRBV14	17	TRBJ1-2	-	-	TGTGCCAGCAGCCAAGATTACCCCCCGAGGAAGGGAAATGGCTACACCTTC	CASSQDYPPRKGNGYTF
TRBV5-1	16	TRBJ2-1	TRBD1	-	TGCGCCAGCAGCGCGGGACAGGGAACCTCTTACAATGAGCAGTTCTTC	CASSAGQGTSYNEQFF